The entry below describes one T cell receptor (beta chain). Antigen: not known. This sample stems from a study of T-cell reconstitution after alpha-beta-depleted transplantation in children. Study observations and caveats: T-cell counts and diversity at one year following transplant were attributed mainly to newly produced T cells. Surviving recipient T cells and thymic progenitors underlay high day-60 TCRbeta diversity in some patients. Reported findings indicate that, about two months after transplant, alpha-beta T cells came from several hundred expanded clones, which were derived from non-depleted graft cells.

V was cut by 1 base and J by 6 bases, with 7 bases left in between. The CDR3 has 12 residues. A library of TCRbeta sequences, prepared with unique molecular identifiers, was generated. TCRdb reprocessed the PCR reads via MiXCR and lists one record per CDR3 protein. The sample lists fewer than 750,000 distinct CDR3 sequences, roughly 23% occurring once. V usage is TRBV12-3 or TRBV12-4 and J usage is TRBJ2-7; D is perhaps TRBD2 (5 bases). Here the sequenced sample was PBMCs, mostly from graft donor cells, taken 360 days after TCRalphabeta/CD19-depleted stem cell transplant. The sequence came from a boy under three years old who had a stem cell transplant for acute myeloid leukemia, so the T cells may come from the graft donor. CDR3 DNA sequence: TGTGCCAGCAGTTTAGGGGAGCTCGAGCAGTACTTC. Residues: CASSLGELEQYF.